This record concerns one T cell receptor beta chain sequence. Its antigen is unidentified. V lost 5 bases to trimming and J lost 4 bases, with 14 bases between them. CDR3 length equals 14 residues. CDR1 is SGHTA and CDR2 is FQGTGA in the germline V gene. TCRdb's copy holds only in-frame clones and misses some; the assay was immunoSEQ multiplex PCR. The sample shows some 90,000 clones, just under 95% of them seen only once. The entry originates in a study of graft-versus-host responses after intestinal transplantation. Study in general: Following induction with anti-thymocyte globulin, all recipients were given tacrolimus and steroids for around three years. General observations from the study: Early post-transplant HvG declines tracked with peak circulating GvH clone levels. Graft-donor T cell macrochimerism in patients accompanied high graft-versus-host to host-versus-graft clonal ratios in allografts.

Here the sequenced sample was unstimulated CD8+ T cells sorted from spleen or lymph node cells, taken before transplant. This TCR came from a human donor who was the organ donor for an intestinal transplant. V is TRBV7-3 and J is TRBJ1-1; D possibly corresponds to TRBD1 (5 bases). The CDR3 DNA sequence: TGTGCCAGCAGCCTCGGGGGTTTTGGCACTGAAGCTTTCTTT. This sequence encodes CASSLGGFGTEAFF.